This TCR beta chain was sequenced for a study of technical replicates of blood from a few donors. Generated by immunoSEQ multiplex PCR, the TCRdb table keeps only in-frame clones and is missing some. The sample has tens of thousands of clones; just over 90% are singletons. This receptor was identified in a human donor in good health. The sequenced sample consisted of T cells isolated from PBMCs.

DNA for the CDR3: TGTGCCACCAGCAGAGTTCTCGCGGCCCCCTCTGGAAACACCATATATTTT. Encoded protein: CATSRVLAAPSGNTIYF. This chain uses TRBV15 with TRBJ1-3, with unresolved D. The germline V and J ends were trimmed by 1 base and 0 bases, with 13 bases remaining between them. This CDR3 has 17 residues. Germline CDR1 and CDR2: LNHNV and YYDKDF (reference sequence).